The present TCR beta chain was sequenced within a study of T cells in Graves' hyperthyroidism and ophthalmopathy. Study details: The authors collected peripheral blood at initial diagnosis, before any treatment.

TCR beta CDR3 regions were amplified from RNA transcripts. An initial round of RT-PCR targeting the TCR CDR3 relied on the HTBI primer set. MiXCR was run by TCRdb on the multiplex PCR reads, yielding one entry per CDR3 protein. Found here are about 380,000 distinct CDR3 sequences, approximately 15% of them singletons; the top ten hold 20%. The sample holds many counts of this clonotype. Its cognate antigen is unknown. General study findings and limits: Appearing also in blood were most of the thyroid clonotypes expanded above 0.001.

Diagnosing involved the use of clinical symptoms, serum thyroxine and TRAb, thyroid ultrasound and orbital computed tomography. The sample consisted of blood. This receptor was identified in a woman aged 25-40 years with Graves' ophthalmopathy.

Written as DNA, the CDR3 is TGTGCCAGCAGTTACCTTGATACCTACGAGCAGTACTTC. Protein sequence: CASSYLDTYEQYF. The V gene is TRBV6-6, the J gene TRBJ2-7; D remains unclear. This CDR3 is built from 13 residues. The ends were cut back, 2 bases at V and 2 bases at J, with 7 bases in the middle. The germline V gene has CDR1 MNHNY and CDR2 SVGAGI (reference sequence).